The 24 T cell receptor beta chains listed next were all sequenced from one sample in a study of blood T cell repertoires in COVID-19. Profiled with immunoSEQ multiplex PCR; TCRdb holds only in-frame clones, not every one. The sample contains 250,000 to 350,000 clones, 85% to 90% of which appear only once. The sample taken for sequencing was peripheral blood. Receptors were obtained from a woman in her 30s with COVID-19, enrolled during active disease.

V gene TRBV4-1 combines with J gene TRBJ2-1; 8 bases match TRBD2. The CDR3 is 16 amino acids. Germline lookup yields CDR1 MGHRA and CDR2 YSYEKL. V shed 2 bases and J 0 bases; nucleotides not matched to a gene: 3. The CDR3 loop reads CASSQTSGNSYNEQFF. Here the CDR3 DNA reads TGCGCCAGCAGCCAAACTAGCGGAAACTCCTACAATGAGCAGTTCTTC.

The gene calls are TRBV11-2 and TRBJ2-1; D uncertain. The V and J ends lost 5 bases and 2 bases respectively, with 7 bases between them. Germline V lookup: CDR1 SGHAT, CDR2 FQNNGV. The CDR3 runs 13 residues. Here the CDR3 reads CASSPSPYNEQFF. The DNA for the CDR3 is TGTGCCAGCAGCCCCTCCCCCTACAATGAGCAGTTCTTC.

For the CDR3, the DNA is TGTGCCAGCAGCGTTGGACAGGGGGCGGGACAGCCCCAGCATTTT. This sequence encodes CASSVGQGAGQPQHF. The chain recombines TRBV9 with TRBJ1-5; 11 nucleotides match TRBD1. This CDR3 is 15 amino acids long. CDR1 SGDLS and CDR2 YYNGEE come from the germline V gene. V lost 2 bases and J lost 7; bases outside the gene matches: 5.

Concerning this clone: The identical CDR3 is also encoded by other nucleotide sequences in the sample. The chain has TRBV28 and TRBJ2-3; TRBD2 is a possible D gene (5 bases). Trimming pared 3 bases from V and 3 bases from J, leaving 10 bases between. The CDR3 is 14 amino acids. Germline CDR1 is MDHEN and CDR2 is SYDVKM. The CDR3 bases are TGTGCCAGCAGTTTGGGTGGAGGTACAGATACGCAGTATTTT. Encoded protein: CASSLGGGTDTQYF.

The J gene is TRBJ1-1, the V gene TRBV7-8; weak D call: TRBD1 (6 bases). CDR1 is SGHVS and CDR2 is FQNEAQ in the germline V gene. Deletions cut 5 bases from V and 0 bases from J, with 10 bases between. The CDR3 runs 14 residues. The CDR3: CASSKGEVNTEAFF. DNA of the CDR3: TGTGCCAGCAGCAAGGGGGAAGTGAACACTGAAGCTTTCTTT.

In DNA form, the CDR3 reads TGTGCCAGTAGTGGAGGACCGCAGGCTGCCTCCTACGAGCAGTACTTC. Residues: CASSGGPQAASYEQYF. V is TRBV19 and J is TRBJ2-7; D possibly corresponds to TRBD2 (5 bases). CDR1 LNHDA and CDR2 SQIVND come from the germline V gene (reference sequence). V dropped 5 bases and J dropped 0 bases, with 17 bases sitting between them. The CDR3 has 16 amino acids.

The rearrangement uses TRBV28 and TRBJ1-2, with D possibly TRBD1 on 6 matching bases. Trimming took 5 bases from V and 5 from J, leaving 21 bases between them. This CDR3 comprises 16 residues. Germline-derived CDR1 and CDR2 are MDHEN and SYDVKM. CDR3 sequence: CASSPPGADRRYGYTF. The CDR3 DNA is TGTGCCAGCAGTCCCCCCGGAGCCGACAGGAGATATGGCTACACCTTC.

The chain is built from TRBV7-6 and TRBJ2-1; possible D gene TRBD2, 6 bases. The CDR3 has 15 residues. V gave up 5 bases and J gave up 4 bases, with 15 bases separating them. Germline values: CDR1 SGHVS, CDR2 FNYEAQ. The CDR3 sequence is CASSASGSGYNEQFF. CDR3 coding DNA: TGTGCCAGCAGCGCCTCCGGGAGTGGGTACAATGAGCAGTTCTTC. Full variable domain (remainder filled in from reference TRBV7-6 and TRBJ2-1): GAGVSQSPRYKVTKRGQDVALRCDPISGHVSLYWYRQALGQGPEFLTYFNYEAQQDKSGLPNDRFSAERPEGSISTLTIQRTEQRDSAMYRCASSASGSGYNEQFFGPGTRLTVL.

A single count supports this clone. The chain employs TRBV30 and TRBJ1-4; a weak D match, TRBD1 (5 bases). V lost 1 base to trimming and J lost 5 bases, with 11 bases between them. The CDR3 spans 14 residues. CDR1 GTSNPN and CDR2 SVGIG come from the germline V gene (reference sequence). The CDR3: CAWSDQGGNEKLFF. The DNA for the CDR3 is TGTGCCTGGAGTGATCAGGGAGGAAATGAAAAACTGTTTTTT.

The chain couples TRBV30 to TRBJ1-1, with 9 positions matching TRBD1. Germline V lookup: CDR1 GTSNPN, CDR2 SVGIG (reference sequence). V gave up 2 bases and J gave up 11 bases; unmatched junction bases: 6. This CDR3 contains 12 residues. The CDR3 nucleotides read TGTGCCTGGAGTTACAGGGGGCGGATCGCTTTCTTT. This gives the protein CAWSYRGRIAFF.

CDR3 region: CASQIAGGYNEQFF. The CDR3 bases are TGTGCCAGCCAAATAGCGGGAGGCTACAATGAGCAGTTCTTC. The chain employs TRBV3-1 (or the pseudogene TRBV3-2) and TRBJ2-1, with 10 bases fitting TRBD2. Trimming at V came to 8 bases and at J to 3 bases, leaving 4 bases not matched to a gene. Per germline, CDR1 LGHDT and CDR2 YNNKEL (reference sequence). There are 14 residues in the CDR3.

This sequence joins TRBV6-2 or TRBV6-3 and TRBJ2-2; 7 bases agree with TRBD1. With 5 bases clipped from V and 5 bases from J, the junction kept 5 bases outside the gene matches. CDR1 and CDR2 from the germline V gene are MNHEY and SVGEGT. The CDR3 covers 14 residues. The CDR3 bases are TGTGCCAGCAGTCGGACAGGAGAGACCGGGGAGCTGTTTTTT. Amino acids: CASSRTGETGELFF.

The gene calls are TRBV2 and TRBJ1-6, with 7 bases fitting TRBD1. The V gene end was trimmed by 5 bases and the J gene end by 10 bases; junction bases not matched to a gene: 5. Germline V gives CDR1 SNHLY, CDR2 FYNNEI. This CDR3 region has 13 residues. The CDR3 DNA reads as TGTGCCAGCAGTCAGGGGGAGCGGTCACCCCTCCACTTT. It translates to CASSQGERSPLHF.

This clone is a singleton in its sample. This chain connects TRBV14 to TRBJ2-1; 10 positions match TRBD2. The CDR3 runs to 15 residues. Germline values: CDR1 SGHDN, CDR2 FVKESK. With 4 bases clipped from V and 3 bases from J, the junction kept 3 bases outside the gene matches. CDR3 loop: CASSLGLAVYNEQFF. CDR3 sequence (DNA): TGTGCCAGCAGCCTCGGACTAGCGGTCTACAATGAGCAGTTCTTC.

The chain employs TRBV30 and TRBJ1-2; maybe TRBD1 (5 bases). Germline V gene lookup returns CDR1 GTSNPN and CDR2 SVGIG (reference sequence). This CDR3 has 13 amino acids. V lost 2 bases to trimming and J lost 2 bases, with 9 bases between them. Here the CDR3 reads CAWSRGNNYGYTF. The CDR3 DNA sequence: TGTGCCTGGAGTCGGGGGAACAACTATGGCTACACCTTC.

This clone was observed a handful of times. The chain employs TRBV19 and TRBJ2-1; 8 bases map to TRBD2. Trimming cost V 1 base and J 4 bases; bases outside gene matches: 6. The CDR3 sequence is 16 residues long. Germline V gene data show CDR1 as LNHDA and CDR2 as SQIVND (reference sequence). Here the CDR3 reads CASSIAGGRRYNEQFF. In DNA form, the CDR3 reads TGTGCCAGTAGTATAGCAGGCGGGAGGCGGTACAATGAGCAGTTCTTC.

V is TRBV29-1 and J is TRBJ1-5; D might be TRBD1 (5 bases). The CDR3 is 14 amino acids. Germline V gene lookup returns CDR1 SQVTM and CDR2 ANQGSEA. The V end lost 7 bases, the J end lost 4 bases, and 17 bases lay between the germline ends. The DNA for the CDR3 is TGCAGCGCCCAAGCCGGGGGGAAGAATCAGCCCCAGCATTTT. It codes for CSAQAGGKNQPQHF.

This clone was found a few times. The chain recombines TRBV19 with TRBJ1-5, with 7 bases aligning to TRBD1. This CDR3 is 13 amino acids long. Germline V gives CDR1 LNHDA, CDR2 SQIVND (reference sequence). V lost 6 bases and J lost 7; bases outside the gene matches: 6. The CDR3, as DNA: TGTGCCAGTAGGGGGACAGCTGAGCAGCCCCAGCATTTT. This encodes CASRGTAEQPQHF.

The chain links TRBV6-6 to TRBJ1-3; the match to TRBD1 covers 7 bases. CDR3 length equals 15 residues. The ends lost 5 bases at V and 2 bases at J; junction bases unmatched: 6. Germline V gives CDR1 MNHNY, CDR2 SVGAGI (reference sequence). The CDR3 spells CASSHPGTAGNTIYF. As DNA, the CDR3 is TGTGCCAGCAGTCACCCCGGGACAGCTGGAAACACCATATATTTT.

The chain couples TRBV21-1 to TRBJ2-2; whether TRBD2, the table's D call, matches the DNA was not checked. TRBV21-1 is described as a pseudogene. The CDR3 contains 22 residues. The DNA of the CDR3 is TGTGCCAGCAGCAAAGGAAGGGGGGACCCTATTCCTAGCGGGAGTGACACCGGGGAGCTGTTTTTT. It specifies CASSKGRGDPIPSGSDTGELFF.

There are a few counts of this clone. The junction departs from germline at one end; a sequencing error may be responsible. The chain couples TRBV19 to TRBJ1-5; 10 positions match TRBD1. From germline, CDR1 is LNHDA and CDR2 SQIVND (reference sequence). CDR3 length: 17 amino acids. This chain's CDR3 is CACSPGQGTYCNQPQLF. The CDR3 DNA is TGTGCCTGTAGTCCGGGACAGGGGACCTATTGCAATCAGCCCCAGCTTTTT.

The chain recombines TRBV19 with TRBJ1-3; possible D gene TRBD1, 5 bases. This CDR3 has 14 amino acids. Trimming cost V 7 bases and J 2 bases, with 12 bases left between them. Germline V gives CDR1 LNHDA, CDR2 SQIVND (reference sequence). The CDR3 DNA reads as TGTGCCAGTACTCCGGCAGGGCCTGGAAACACCATATATTTT. It is translated as CASTPAGPGNTIYF.

The chain has TRBV7-9 and TRBJ2-1; TRBD1 agrees at 8 bases. V was clipped by 4 bases and J by 0 bases; unmatched bases: 2. The CDR3 has 15 amino acids. The germline V gene encodes CDR1 SEHNR and CDR2 FQNEAQ (reference sequence). The CDR3 sequence: CASSSGQVSYNEQFF. The CDR3 bases are TGTGCCAGCAGCTCGGGACAGGTCTCCTACAATGAGCAGTTCTTC.

The chain recombines TRBV6-5 with TRBJ2-7; tentative D call: TRBD2 (7 bases). CDR1 and CDR2 from the germline V gene are MNHEY and SVGAGI. V was clipped by 5 bases and J by 5 bases, with 13 bases between them. The CDR3 consists of 13 residues. The CDR3: CASSRGREHEQYF. In nucleotides, the CDR3 is TGTGCCAGCAGTCGGGGGCGGGAGCACGAGCAGTACTTC.